These T cell receptor beta chains were read from a single sample in a study of human T cells and chemical hapten exposure. TCRdb reprocessed the RACE reads with MiXCR, giving one entry per CDR3 protein. The repertoire holds approximately 180,000 distinct CDR3 sequences, under 35% seen once, with just under 3% in the top ten. This specimen was whole blood, taken in connection with sensitization to the hapten diphenylcyclopropenone (DPC). Receptor source: a woman in her 30s with alopecia areata. Some clones in this sample may be carry-over from other donors' samples. CDR3s include the opening cysteine and the closing phenylalanine or tryptophan. The order of the fields is V gene, clone size, J gene, D gene, CDR3 DNA, CDR3 protein. A D gene is named only where the DNA matches it firmly. A clone size is listed for some rows: how often the clone was seen (once, few, many), or a class if it is expanded.

v_gene: TRBV20-1
abundance: NA
j_gene: TRBJ2-2
d_gene: TRBD1
CDR3nt: TGCAGTGCACCGGACAGGCTTGGGGAGCTGTTTTTT
CDR3aa: CSAPDRLGELFF

v_gene: TRBV28
abundance: few
j_gene: TRBJ1-1
d_gene: NA
CDR3nt: TGTGCCAGCAGTTTATTGGGGGTTGGCACTGAAGCTTTCTTT
CDR3aa: CASSLLGVGTEAFF

v_gene: TRBV2
abundance: few
j_gene: TRBJ2-1
d_gene: TRBD2
CDR3nt: TGTGCCAGCAGCCCTGACCGCGGGGGATCCTCCTACAATGAGCAGTTCTTC
CDR3aa: CASSPDRGGSSYNEQFF

v_gene: TRBV6-6
abundance: NA
j_gene: TRBJ1-5
d_gene: NA
CDR3nt: TGTGCCAGCAGTCTTAACAGAAATCAGCCCCAGCATTTT
CDR3aa: CASSLNRNQPQHF

v_gene: TRBV28
abundance: NA
j_gene: TRBJ2-3
d_gene: TRBD1
CDR3nt: TGTGCCAGCAGCCCCCGACAGGGCCGCACAGATACGCAGTATTTT
CDR3aa: CASSPRQGRTDTQYF

v_gene: TRBV28
abundance: NA
j_gene: TRBJ2-7
d_gene: TRBD1
CDR3nt: TGTGCCAGCAGTATCCCAGGGGGCGAGCAGTACTTC
CDR3aa: CASSIPGGEQYF

v_gene: TRBV6-4
abundance: few
j_gene: TRBJ2-1
d_gene: TRBD2
CDR3nt: TGTGCCAGCAGTTTACTAGCGGGAGTTCACTACAATGAGCAGTTCTTC
CDR3aa: CASSLLAGVHYNEQFF

v_gene: TRBV7-2
abundance: NA
j_gene: TRBJ2-5
d_gene: NA
CDR3nt: TGTGCCAGCAGCTTAGCGAATCGGGGATTCCAAGAGACCCAGTACTTC
CDR3aa: CASSLANRGFQETQYF

v_gene: TRBV18
abundance: few
j_gene: TRBJ2-5
d_gene: NA
CDR3nt: TGTGCCAGCTCACCAACAGGACAAGAGACCCAGTACTTC
CDR3aa: CASSPTGQETQYF

v_gene: TRBV28
abundance: NA
j_gene: TRBJ1-2
d_gene: NA
CDR3nt: TGTGCCAGCAGGTCGGACACGGTCTATGGCTACACCTTC
CDR3aa: CASRSDTVYGYTF

v_gene: TRBV10-3
abundance: many
j_gene: TRBJ2-1
d_gene: TRBD1
CDR3nt: TGTGCCATCAGTGCTTGGGGCAGGGGGTCTCGCAATGAGCAGTTCTTC
CDR3aa: CAISAWGRGSRNEQFF

v_gene: TRBV28
abundance: few
j_gene: TRBJ1-2
d_gene: NA
CDR3nt: TGTGCCAGCAGTTTACCTTTAGCTAGAGCTAACTATGGCTACACCTTC
CDR3aa: CASSLPLARANYGYTF

v_gene: TRBV29-1
abundance: few
j_gene: TRBJ2-3
d_gene: NA
CDR3nt: TGCAGCGGTGAGACAGGAGATACGCAGTATTTT
CDR3aa: CSGETGDTQYF

v_gene: TRBV20-1
abundance: few
j_gene: TRBJ1-5
d_gene: TRBD1
CDR3nt: TGCAGTGCCCGAATACGGACAGGGCGGAATCAGCCCCAGCATTTT
CDR3aa: CSARIRTGRNQPQHF

v_gene: TRBV5-1
abundance: few
j_gene: TRBJ1-3
d_gene: NA
CDR3nt: TGCGCCAGCAGCTTGGCCGGGGGAGCTGGAAACACCATATATTTT
CDR3aa: CASSLAGGAGNTIYF

v_gene: TRBV20-1
abundance: NA
j_gene: TRBJ2-5
d_gene: NA
CDR3nt: TGCAGTGCTAACACACCGGGACCAGAGACGGCCCAGTACTTC
CDR3aa: CSANTPGPETAQYF

v_gene: TRBV6-2/TRBV6-3
abundance: NA
j_gene: TRBJ1-1
d_gene: NA
CDR3nt: TGTGCCAGCAGTGAGACCAGGCGGAGCACTGAAGCTTTCTTT
CDR3aa: CASSETRRSTEAFF

v_gene: TRBV29-1
abundance: many
j_gene: TRBJ1-5
d_gene: TRBD1
CDR3nt: TGCAGCGTAGAGACGACAGGGGATCAGCCCCAGCATTTT
CDR3aa: CSVETTGDQPQHF

v_gene: TRBV29-1
abundance: few
j_gene: TRBJ2-5
d_gene: NA
CDR3nt: TGCAGCCACGCGGGGACAGCCCAAGAGACCCAGTACTTC
CDR3aa: CSHAGTAQETQYF

v_gene: TRBV6-5
abundance: NA
j_gene: TRBJ2-7
d_gene: NA
CDR3nt: TGTGCCAGCAGTTACTCGTCGGGAAGCGCCTACGAGCAGTACTTC
CDR3aa: CASSYSSGSAYEQYF

v_gene: TRBV21-1
abundance: NA
j_gene: TRBJ1-5
d_gene: NA
CDR3nt: TGTGCCAGCAGCAAACCTAGACAGGGGGCGCGGGGCAATCAGCCCCAGCATTTT
CDR3aa: CASSKPRQGARGNQPQHF

v_gene: TRBV7-2
abundance: NA
j_gene: TRBJ2-3
d_gene: TRBD1
CDR3nt: TGTGCCAGCAGCCGCGACAGGGTTCAACGCGCAGATACGCAGTATTTT
CDR3aa: CASSRDRVQRADTQYF

v_gene: TRBV6-1
abundance: few
j_gene: TRBJ2-7
d_gene: NA
CDR3nt: TGTGCCAGCACTTTACCCGGCGTAAGCTCCTACGAGCAGTACTTC
CDR3aa: CASTLPGVSSYEQYF

v_gene: TRBV12-3/TRBV12-4
abundance: NA
j_gene: TRBJ1-2
d_gene: TRBD1
CDR3nt: TGTGCCAGCAGTTTAGCGGGGATCGAGACAGGGGATGGCTACACCTTC
CDR3aa: CASSLAGIETGDGYTF

v_gene: TRBV4-2
abundance: NA
j_gene: TRBJ1-2
d_gene: NA
CDR3nt: TGTGCCAGCAGCCAAGATGATATTGGTGGCTACACCTTC
CDR3aa: CASSQDDIGGYTF

v_gene: TRBV7-6
abundance: NA
j_gene: TRBJ2-7
d_gene: NA
CDR3nt: TGTGCCAGCAGCTCGAGAGGGGGTTCCTACGAGCAGTACTTC
CDR3aa: CASSSRGGSYEQYF

v_gene: TRBV29-1
abundance: few
j_gene: TRBJ2-5
d_gene: TRBD2
CDR3nt: TGCAGCGTTGAGGTAGCGGGAGAGACCCAGTACTTC
CDR3aa: CSVEVAGETQYF

v_gene: TRBV29-1
abundance: NA
j_gene: TRBJ2-2
d_gene: NA
CDR3nt: TGCAGCGTTGATTATGGTAACACCGGGGAGCTGTTTTTT
CDR3aa: CSVDYGNTGELFF

v_gene: TRBV20-1
abundance: NA
j_gene: TRBJ2-3
d_gene: TRBD2
CDR3nt: TGCAGTGATCGCCCGTGGCTAGCGGGACGCACAGATACGCAGTATTTT
CDR3aa: CSDRPWLAGRTDTQYF

v_gene: TRBV20-1
abundance: NA
j_gene: TRBJ1-1
d_gene: TRBD1
CDR3nt: TGCAGTGCTAGAACCGAACCGGGACAGGGCACAGCTTTCTTT
CDR3aa: CSARTEPGQGTAFF

v_gene: TRBV5-1
abundance: few
j_gene: TRBJ1-6
d_gene: TRBD1
CDR3nt: TGCGCCAGCAAAAGGGACAGTAATTCACCCCTCCACTTT
CDR3aa: CASKRDSNSPLHF

v_gene: TRBV4-3
abundance: few
j_gene: TRBJ2-2
d_gene: TRBD1
CDR3nt: TGCGCCAGCAGCCAAGCTGTCACAGGGGGTCCCGGGGAGCTGTTTTTT
CDR3aa: CASSQAVTGGPGELFF

v_gene: TRBV11-2
abundance: NA
j_gene: TRBJ1-2
d_gene: TRBD1
CDR3nt: TGTGCCAGCAGCCACAGGGGGTTGGACTACACCTTC
CDR3aa: CASSHRGLDYTF

v_gene: TRBV28
abundance: NA
j_gene: TRBJ1-1
d_gene: TRBD1
CDR3nt: TGTGCCAGCAGTGGGACAGGGGGTGATACTGAAGCTTTCTTT
CDR3aa: CASSGTGGDTEAFF